This is a list of T cell receptor beta chains from one sample in a study of PD-L1 blockade in urothelial cancer. Profiling relied on immunoSEQ multiplex PCR, and the TCRdb table lists in-frame clones only, not all of them. The table includes around 100,000 clones, approximately 85% detected once. Here the sequenced sample was PBMCs, taken around atezolizumab (anti-PD-L1) treatment. Source of these receptors: a man aged 50 to 59 with urothelial cancer. Both conserved end residues are part of each CDR3. Each record gives: clone size, V gene, D gene, J gene, CDR3 protein, CDR3 DNA. D genes are given only for firm matches. For some rows the clone size is stated as once, few or many, or as a class when expanded; others skip it.

>NA|TRBV4-1|NA|TRBJ1-2
CASSQDLSRGRWTPYGYTF
TGCGCCAGCAGCCAAGATCTGAGCAGGGGCCGCTGGACCCCCTATGGCTACACCTTC
>NA|TRBV7-6|TRBD2|TRBJ2-3
CASSLEGAGGEDTQYF
TGTGCCAGCAGCTTAGAGGGTGCGGGAGGGGAAGATACGCAGTATTTT
>NA|TRBV20-1|NA|TRBJ2-7
CSASNSYEQYF
TGCAGTGCTAGTAACTCCTACGAGCAGTACTTC
>once|TRBV6-5|TRBD2|TRBJ2-7
CAAAGVNAYEQYF
TGTGCCGCAGCGGGAGTCAATGCCTACGAGCAGTACTTC
>NA|TRBV18|NA|TRBJ2-7
CASSPPGTPPYEQYF
TGTGCCAGCTCACCCCCCGGGACACCCCCTTACGAGCAGTACTTC
>NA|TRBV7-2|TRBD2|TRBJ2-7
CASSVGLGTGEQYF
TGTGCCAGCAGCGTGGGACTAGGGACGGGGGAGCAGTACTTC
>NA|TRBV6-5|TRBD1|TRBJ1-6
CASSRGRSSPLHF
TGTGCCAGCAGCAGGGGGCGAAGTTCACCCCTCCACTTT
>NA|TRBV19|TRBD2|TRBJ2-2
CASTPGLARTGELFF
TGTGCCAGTACCCCCGGACTAGCCCGGACCGGGGAGCTGTTTTTT
>NA|TRBV7-8|NA|TRBJ2-1
CASNPLVGPYNEQFF
TGTGCCAGCAACCCCCTGGTGGGGCCTTACAATGAGCAGTTCTTC
>NA|TRBV5-1|TRBD1|TRBJ1-1
CASSWGQGNTEAFF
TGCGCCAGCAGCTGGGGACAGGGGAACACTGAAGCTTTCTTT
>NA|TRBV18|TRBD1|TRBJ1-2
CASSPLGQAQSGYTF
TGTGCCAGCTCACCGTTAGGACAGGCCCAATCGGGCTACACCTTC
>NA|TRBV27|NA|TRBJ1-4
CASRIDSATNEKLFF
TGTGCCAGCAGAATAGATTCTGCAACTAATGAAAAACTGTTTTTT
>few|TRBV18|TRBD2|TRBJ2-3
CASSRGLAGEGTDTQYF
TGTGCCAGCTCAAGGGGACTAGCGGGAGAGGGAACAGATACGCAGTATTTT
>NA|TRBV9|TRBD2|TRBJ2-1
CASSPLAGGPGGEQFF
TGTGCCAGCAGCCCCTTAGCGGGAGGGCCGGGGGGTGAGCAGTTCTTC
>NA|TRBV5-1|NA|TRBJ1-3
CASSTGVGNTIYF
TGCGCCAGCAGCACGGGGGTTGGAAACACCATATATTTT
>once|TRBV28|NA|TRBJ2-3
CASSLWELAVRDTDTQYF
TGTGCCAGCAGTTTATGGGAGCTAGCTGTCCGGGACACAGATACGCAGTATTTT
>NA|TRBV27|TRBD2|TRBJ2-2
CASSNTKGLAANTGELFF
TGTGCCAGCAGTAATACCAAGGGACTAGCCGCGAACACCGGGGAGCTGTTTTTT
>NA|TRBV5-1|NA|TRBJ2-3
CASSEISTDTQYF
TGCGCCAGCAGCGAGATTAGCACAGATACGCAGTATTTT
>once|TRBV6-1|NA|TRBJ1-3
CASSDKGQGWSGNTIYF
TGTGCCAGCAGTGATAAGGGGCAGGGGTGGTCTGGAAACACCATATATTTT
>NA|TRBV12-5|NA|TRBJ2-3
CASGFSGSTQYF
TGTGCTAGTGGGTTCTCGGGTTCTACGCAGTATTTT
>NA|TRBV5-1|TRBD1|TRBJ1-4
CASSLGQGNEKLFF
TGCGCCAGCAGCTTGGGACAGGGGAATGAAAAACTGTTTTTT
>NA|TRBV28|NA|TRBJ2-7
CASSSSAYEQYF
TGTGCCAGCAGTTCTAGCGCCTACGAGCAGTACTTC
>few|TRBV2|TRBD1|TRBJ1-2
CASSPRTGLYGYTF
TGTGCCAGCAGCCCCCGGACAGGGCTCTATGGCTACACCTTC
>NA|TRBV18|NA|TRBJ1-1
CASSPYRGSTEAFF
TGTGCCAGCTCACCATATAGGGGGAGCACTGAAGCTTTCTTT
>NA|TRBV7-2|NA|TRBJ2-7
CASSFSLGSSSYEQYF
TGTGCCAGCAGCTTCTCTCTCGGGTCGAGCTCCTACGAGCAGTACTTC
>NA|TRBV21-1|NA|TRBJ2-7
CASSKRGEQYF
TGTGCCAGCAGCAAGCGGGGCGAGCAGTACTTC
>NA|TRBV29-1|TRBD1|TRBJ2-7
CSVEGAGGDYEQYF
TGCAGCGTTGAAGGGGCAGGGGGAGACTACGAGCAGTACTTC
>NA|TRBV5-1|NA|TRBJ1-6
CASSLDGQPNSPLHF
TGCGCCAGCAGCTTGGATGGACAGCCTAATTCACCCCTCCACTTT
>NA|TRBV7-9|TRBD1|TRBJ1-5
CASSRDSSNQPQHF
TGTGCCAGCAGCAGGGACAGTAGCAATCAGCCCCAGCATTTT
>NA|TRBV5-1|TRBD2|TRBJ2-3
CASSHQVAGGPADTQYF
TGCGCCAGCAGCCATCAAGTAGCGGGAGGGCCCGCAGATACGCAGTATTTT
>NA|TRBV28|TRBD1|TRBJ1-2
CASSPGQGVRYGYTF
TGTGCCAGCAGTCCGGGACAGGGGGTACGATATGGCTACACCTTC
>once|TRBV18|TRBD1|TRBJ1-5
CASSLQGDRNQPQHF
TGTGCCAGCTCACTCCAGGGGGATCGCAATCAGCCCCAGCATTTT
>NA|TRBV18|TRBD1|TRBJ2-7
CASSPDRGPYEQYF
TGTGCCAGCTCACCTGACAGGGGTCCCTACGAGCAGTACTTC
>NA|TRBV9|NA|TRBJ2-2
CASSPQDNLGGELFF
TGTGCCAGCAGCCCTCAGGACAACCTGGGTGGGGAGCTGTTTTTT
>NA|TRBV5-1|TRBD1|TRBJ1-2
CASSSTTGGSYGYTF
TGCGCCAGCAGCTCAACGACAGGGGGCAGCTATGGCTACACCTTC
>NA|TRBV28|NA|TRBJ1-5
CATRGPEGGNQPQHF
TGTGCCACGAGGGGTCCCGAGGGGGGCAATCAGCCCCAGCATTTT
>NA|TRBV18|NA|TRBJ1-4
CASSPPGRTRTTNEKLFF
TGTGCCAGCTCACCCCCGGGTCGAACGAGGACAACTAATGAAAAACTGTTTTTT
>NA|TRBV23-1|NA|TRBJ1-1
CASSQGPRNTEAFF
TGCGCCAGCAGCCAGGGGCCGAGGAACACTGAAGCTTTCTTT
>once|TRBV6-6|TRBD1|TRBJ1-5
CASIYRDSPANQPQHF
TGTGCCAGCATCTACCGGGACAGCCCTGCCAATCAGCCCCAGCATTTT
>NA|TRBV7-2|NA|TRBJ1-1
CASSSQGGWPEAFF
TGTGCCAGCAGCAGCCAGGGTGGATGGCCTGAAGCTTTCTTT